The present entry profiles one T cell receptor beta chain with its context. These data belong to a study of blood T cell repertoires in COVID-19. Background on the study: There were acute and convalescent COVID-19 samples, and they came from the United States, Italy and Spain.

CDR3 length: 16 residues. Germline CDR1 is SGHDT and CDR2 is YYEEEE. The ends lost 6 bases at V and 4 bases at J; junction bases unmatched: 13. As handled by the study authors: Nucleated cell counts were estimated from reference gene primer amplification. Using immunoSEQ multiplex PCR, the repertoire was profiled, and TCRdb retains in-frame clones only, with some absent. The D gene and trimming were derived from the DNA, and the V and J assignments and clone size from that table. The table lists approximately 290,000 clones, around 88% of them singletons. The sequenced sample consisted of peripheral blood. The clonotype comes from a man aged 25 to 45 with acute or convalescent COVID-19. The chain is built from TRBV5-6 and TRBJ1-2; TRBD1 agrees at 9 bases. This chain's CDR3 is CASNTPGTGLIYGYTF. CDR3 in DNA: TGTGCCAGCAACACCCCCGGGACAGGGCTTATCTATGGCTACACCTTC.